A single sample is the source of the 23 T cell receptor beta chains below, sequenced in a study of CD8 T cells in Susac syndrome. When the RNA was reverse transcribed, random hexamers were used with an input of about 0.5 to 1 ug. TCRdb ran MiXCR on the immunoSEQ multiplex PCR reads and lists one entry per CDR3 protein. The sample records under 250,000 distinct CDR3 sequences, about 94% being singletons. Sequencing used CD4+ T cells from PBMCs. Every receptor here comes from a human donor with Susac syndrome.

The V gene is TRBV6-4, the J gene TRBJ1-6, with TRBD1 matching over 8 bases. CDR1 is MRHNA, CDR2 SNTAGT, per germline. Trimming at V came to 5 bases and at J to 9 bases, leaving 3 bases not matched to a gene. The CDR3 loop spans 13 amino acids. Here the CDR3 DNA reads TGTGCCAGCAGTAAGGACAGGGCTTCACCCCTCCACTTT. Its translation: CASSKDRASPLHF.

The gene calls are TRBV7-2 and TRBJ1-1, with a tentative D call TRBD1 (5 bases). The CDR3 length is 16 residues. Germline V gene data show CDR1 as SGHTA and CDR2 as FQGNSA. V dropped 6 bases and J dropped 0 bases, with 17 bases sitting between them. In nucleotides, the CDR3 is TGTGCCAGCAGTCTAGGGGTATGGGGCCTGAACACTGAAGCTTTCTTT. It translates to CASSLGVWGLNTEAFF.

The V and J genes are TRBV27 and TRBJ2-2, with TRBD2 matching over 9 bases. The CDR3 extends over 15 amino acids. With V trimmed by 3 bases and J by 7 bases, 6 bases remained unmatched. Looked up from germline, CDR1 is MNHEY and CDR2 is SMNVEV (reference sequence). The DNA of the CDR3 is TGTGCCAGCAGTTTCGGCGGGGGGGCCCTCGGGGAGCTGTTTTTT. Protein sequence: CASSFGGGALGELFF.

The chain is built from TRBV2 and TRBJ2-1; D remains unclear. This CDR3 has 13 amino acids. The V end was cut by 4 bases, the J end by 4 bases, with 8 bases between. The germline V gene encodes CDR1 SNHLY and CDR2 FYNNEI. This CDR3 reads CASSVVGYNEQFF. DNA of the CDR3: TGTGCCAGCAGTGTGGTGGGGTACAATGAGCAGTTCTTC.

With regard to this clonotype: At one end, the junction sequence differs from germline, possibly due to a read error. The CDR3 here is CASSVGLGESHIQYF. CDR3 coding DNA: TGTGCCAGCAGTGTAGGACTAGGCGAATCTCACATTCAGTACTTC. The chain recombines TRBV9 with TRBJ2-4, with 7 bases fitting TRBD2. There are 15 residues in the CDR3. Per the germline V gene, CDR1 is SGDLS and CDR2 is YYNGEE.

V is TRBV30 and J is TRBJ2-7; 7 bases agree with TRBD1. CDR3 size: 15 residues. Trimming took 3 bases from V and 2 from J; bases not matched to a gene: 10. Germline V lookup: CDR1 GTSNPN, CDR2 SVGIG (reference sequence). CDR3 nucleotide sequence: TGTGCCTGGAGGCCCCGGGACAGACCAACCTACGAGCAGTACTTC. Amino acid sequence: CAWRPRDRPTYEQYF.

The chain is built from TRBV12-3 or TRBV12-4 and TRBJ1-2; D remains unclear. The CDR3 contains 12 residues. V dropped 5 bases and J dropped 4 bases, with 8 bases sitting between them. In DNA form, the CDR3 reads TGTGCCAGCAGTATAGGGAGCTATGGCTACACCTTC. Its translation: CASSIGSYGYTF.

This chain uses TRBV7-8 with TRBJ1-4; 10 bases are a match to TRBD1. The CDR3 is 16 residues long. Germline CDR1 and CDR2: SGHVS and FQNEAQ. V dropped 5 bases and J dropped 6; count of bases not matched to a gene: 9. The CDR3 here is CASSIPSGTGDEKLFF. Here the CDR3 DNA reads TGTGCCAGCAGCATACCCTCAGGGACAGGGGATGAAAAACTGTTTTTT.

The V gene is TRBV9, the J gene TRBJ2-7; D is possibly TRBD2 (6 bases). Germline V gives CDR1 SGDLS, CDR2 YYNGEE. The CDR3 covers 13 residues. V was shortened by 0 bases and J by 7 bases, with 11 bases between the two germline ends. This CDR3 reads CASSVAFAGEQYF. The CDR3 DNA is TGTGCCAGCAGCGTAGCCTTTGCGGGGGAGCAGTACTTC.

This clonotype was picked up one time. The V gene is TRBV6-1, the J gene TRBJ2-3; tentative D call: TRBD1 (5 bases). Germline CDR1 MNHNS, CDR2 SASEGT. The CDR3 has 16 amino acids. Trimming took off 4 bases at V and 1 base at J, with 15 bases between the two ends. CDR3 sequence: CASSGQGVSGTDTQYF. In DNA form, the CDR3 reads TGTGCCAGCAGTGGGCAAGGGGTTAGTGGCACAGATACGCAGTATTTT.

The chain uses TRBV5-1 and TRBJ2-5; TRBD1 or TRBD2 may be the D gene (5 bases each). Germline loops: CDR1 SGHRS, CDR2 YFSETQ. Trimming removed 4 bases from V and 4 bases from J, with 14 bases in between. CDR3 length: 14 amino acids. In DNA, the CDR3 is TGCGCCAGCAGCCAGGGATCAGGGAGAGAGACCCAGTACTTC. As protein: CASSQGSGRETQYF. Variable domain in full (rest from reference TRBV5-1 and TRBJ2-5): KAGVTQTPRYLIKTRGQQVTLSCSPISGHRSVSWYQQTPGQGLQFLFEYFSETQRNKGNFPGRFSGRQFSNSRSEMNVSTLELGDSALYLCASSQGSGRETQYFGPGTRLLVL.

This clonotype occurred once. The chain links TRBV14 to TRBJ2-7, with D uncertain. The V gene's germline CDR1 is SGHDN and CDR2 FVKESK. CDR3 length: 13 amino acids. Deletions cut 0 bases from V and 3 bases from J, with 6 bases between. Here the CDR3 reads CASSQDLFYEQYF. In DNA form, the CDR3 reads TGTGCCAGCAGCCAAGACCTCTTCTACGAGCAGTACTTC.

The count of this clonotype is one. V and J are TRBV29-1 and TRBJ2-7, with D unclear. CDR3 length: 14 residues. Trimming took off 5 bases at V and 0 bases at J, with 14 bases between the two ends. CDR1 is SQVTM, CDR2 ANQGSEA, per germline. The DNA of the CDR3 is TGCAGCGTTTCCAGGCTGGGATCCTCCTACGAGCAGTACTTC. This sequence encodes CSVSRLGSSYEQYF.

The chain has TRBV5-1 and TRBJ1-4; D remains ambiguous. CDR1 is SGHRS, CDR2 YFSETQ, per germline. The CDR3 sequence is 15 residues long. V lost 0 bases and J 6 bases, leaving 12 bases between the germline ends. This chain's CDR3 is CASSLGGSWDEKLFF. The CDR3 region has the DNA TGCGCCAGCAGCTTGGGTGGGTCCTGGGATGAAAAACTGTTTTTT.

This sequence joins TRBV20-1 and TRBJ2-7; no reliable D call. CDR1 is DFQATT, CDR2 SNEGSKA, per germline (reference sequence). The CDR3 spans 11 residues. The ends were cut back, 6 bases at V and 6 bases at J, with 12 bases in the middle. In nucleotides, the CDR3 is TGCAGTGCCCCGCTGGCGGCCGAGCAGTACTTC. This translates into CSAPLAAEQYF.

The chain recombines TRBV20-1 with TRBJ2-3; tentatively, D is TRBD2 (5 bases). V lost 5 bases to trimming and J lost 6 bases, with 21 bases between them. This CDR3 has 15 amino acids. The germline V gene has CDR1 DFQATT and CDR2 SNEGSKA (reference sequence). CDR3 loop: CSAPRENNVADTQYF. CDR3 DNA sequence: TGCAGTGCTCCCCGGGAAAACAACGTGGCGGATACGCAGTATTTT.

The genes are TRBV11-3 and TRBJ2-7; D is uncertain. The ends were cut back, 1 base at V and 10 bases at J, with 20 bases in the middle. Per the germline V gene, CDR1 is SGHNT and CDR2 is YENEEA. The CDR3 has 15 residues. For the CDR3, the DNA is TGTGCCAGCAGCTTAGGGTTCTCCCCCGGGTACGGCCAGTACTTC. This encodes CASSLGFSPGYGQYF.

The J gene is TRBJ1-2, the V gene TRBV28; 7 bases are shared with TRBD1. Germline V gene lookup returns CDR1 MDHEN and CDR2 SYDVKM. This CDR3 contains 16 residues. V was clipped by 5 bases and J by 8 bases; unmatched bases: 17. This CDR3 is CASSVSSTGLRGGYTF. The CDR3 DNA sequence: TGTGCCAGCAGTGTATCCTCGACAGGGTTAAGGGGCGGCTACACCTTC.

The V and J genes are TRBV7-9 and TRBJ1-5; no reliable D call. V dropped 5 bases and J dropped 0 bases, with 5 bases sitting between them. CDR3 length: 13 amino acids. The germline CDR1 and CDR2 sequences are SEHNR and FQNEAQ (reference sequence). DNA of the CDR3: TGTGCCAGCAGCAGACATAGCAATCAGCCCCAGCATTTT. Its protein product is CASSRHSNQPQHF.

V gene TRBV29-1 combines with J gene TRBJ1-1, with unresolved D. The germline V gene encodes CDR1 SQVTM and CDR2 ANQGSEA. The CDR3 spans 14 residues. Trimming removed 0 bases from V and 0 bases from J, with 8 bases in between. The CDR3 DNA is TGCAGCGTTGAAGAGACGGCGATGAACACTGAAGCTTTCTTT. This translates into CSVEETAMNTEAFF.

CDR3 coding DNA: TGTGCCAGCAGCTTCTGGGTAGCGGGGGGGCAAGAGACCCAGTACTTC. This encodes CASSFWVAGGQETQYF. The chain links TRBV5-4 to TRBJ2-5, with 11 bases that match TRBD2. The trim removed 2 bases at V and 2 bases at J, leaving 5 bases unmatched. CDR1 SGHNT and CDR2 YYREEE come from the germline V gene (reference sequence). The length of the CDR3 is 16 residues. Using reference TRBV5-4 and TRBJ2-5 for the parts outside the CDR3, the full variable domain is ETGVTQSPTHLIKTRGQQVTLRCSSQSGHNTVSWYQQALGQGPQFIFQYYREEENGRGNFPPRFSGLQFPNYSSELNVNALELDDSALYLCASSFWVAGGQETQYFGPGTRLLVL.

J is TRBJ1-6 and V is TRBV5-4; D is ambiguous. The germline V and J ends were trimmed by 5 bases and 6 bases, with 12 bases remaining between them. CDR1 is SGHNT, CDR2 YYREEE, per germline (reference sequence). This CDR3 is 14 amino acids long. The DNA for the CDR3 is TGTGCCAGCAGGCCCGGAGGCTTTAATTCACCCCTCCACTTT. Protein: CASRPGGFNSPLHF. The full variable domain, with the rest looked up from reference TRBV5-4 and TRBJ1-6, is ETGVTQSPTHLIKTRGQQVTLRCSSQSGHNTVSWYQQALGQGPQFIFQYYREEENGRGNFPPRFSGLQFPNYSSELNVNALELDDSALYLCASRPGGFNSPLHFGNGTRLTVT.

The genes are TRBV12-3 or TRBV12-4 and TRBJ2-4; the match to TRBD1 covers 9 bases. J was trimmed by 0 bases and V by 6 bases; bases with no gene match: 12. This CDR3 contains 18 residues. Here the CDR3 DNA reads TGTGCCAGCAGCCCCGGGACAGGGCGGTTACTAGCCAAAAACATTCAGTACTTC. It specifies CASSPGTGRLLAKNIQYF.